The 19 T cell receptor beta chains below were found in one sample sequenced in a study of blood T cells in healthy people across ages. It was with a sample-barcoded 5' primer and a J-beta primer mix that a second PCR of about 6 to 12 cycles was run. Each CDR3 protein gets one entry after TCRdb re-called the 5' RACE reads with MiXCR. The repertoire consists of about 1.6 million distinct CDR3 sequences, with roughly a third occurring once and the leading ten covering around 11%. The specimen was blood. The receptors come from a woman between 25 and 40 years old in good health.

This clonotype occurred a few times. This CDR3 reads CASSLEVIGTGYF. CDR3 bases: TGTGCCAGCAGCTTAGAAGTTATCGGGACAGGGTACTTC. V and J are TRBV7-2 and TRBJ2-5; 8 bases map to TRBD1. This CDR3 is 13 amino acids long. With V trimmed by 1 base and J by 13 bases, 8 bases remained unmatched. The germline CDR1 and CDR2 sequences are SGHTA and FQGNSA. Drawing the rest from reference TRBV7-2 and TRBJ2-5, the complete variable domain is GAGVSQSPSNKVTEKGKDVELRCDPISGHTALYWYRQSLGQGLEFLIYFQGNSAPDKSGLPSDRFSAERTGGSVSTLTIQRTQQEDSAVYLCASSLEVIGTGYFGPGTRLLVL.

CDR3 coding DNA: TGTGCCAGCAGTTTAGCCAGTTCCAACTATGGCTACACCTTC. This translates into CASSLASSNYGYTF. The chain joins TRBV12-3 or TRBV12-4 to TRBJ1-2, with D unresolved. Trimming cost V 0 bases and J 2 bases, with 7 bases left between them. This CDR3 spans 14 amino acids.

The V call is TRBV28, the J call TRBJ2-7, with TRBD2 matching 7 bases. The length of the CDR3 is 16 residues. The trim removed 5 bases at V and 0 bases at J, leaving 10 bases unmatched. CDR1 and CDR2 (germline): MDHEN, SYDVKM. CDR3 sequence (DNA): TGTGCCAGCAGTATCACCAGACTAGCCTTCTCCTACGAGCAGTACTTC. This codes for CASSITRLAFSYEQYF.

The chain combines TRBV28 with TRBJ2-7; 9 positions agree with TRBD1. CDR1 and CDR2 from the germline V gene are MDHEN and SYDVKM. CDR3 length: 16 residues. J was trimmed by 1 base and V by 5 bases; bases with no gene match: 9. CDR3 region: CASSRGGTGRSYEQYF. CDR3 DNA sequence: TGTGCCAGCAGTCGAGGGGGGACAGGGAGATCCTACGAGCAGTACTTC.

V and J are TRBV6-6 and TRBJ1-6; 7 positions match TRBD1. The CDR3 length is 17 residues. The germline V gene encodes CDR1 MNHNY and CDR2 SVGAGI (reference sequence). J gave up 4 bases and V 5 bases, and 11 bases lay outside the gene matches. CDR3 in DNA: TGTGCCAGCAGTCCGATACTCGGGACAGAATATAATTCACCCCTCCACTTT. This encodes CASSPILGTEYNSPLHF.

This chain joins TRBV11-2 and TRBJ2-3; possible D gene TRBD2, 6 bases. V lost 0 bases, J lost 10 bases, and 11 bases lay in between. Germline CDR1 is SGHAT and CDR2 is FQNNGV. CDR3 length equals 13 residues. The CDR3 here is CASSLEERVAQYF. The DNA for the CDR3 is TGTGCCAGCAGCTTAGAGGAGCGGGTTGCGCAGTATTTT.

This clonotype has just a few counts. This rearrangement joins TRBV11-2 to TRBJ2-7; TRBD1 aligns across 9 bases. Losses at the gene ends were 5 bases for V and 2 bases for J; bases not matched to a gene: 13. The CDR3 has 17 amino acids. Germline V lookup: CDR1 SGHAT, CDR2 FQNNGV. CDR3 region: CASSPKGQGWWAYEQYF. CDR3 in DNA: TGTGCCAGCAGCCCAAAGGGACAGGGTTGGTGGGCCTACGAGCAGTACTTC. Complete variable domain (other parts from reference TRBV11-2 and TRBJ2-7): EAGVAQSPRYKIIEKRQSVAFWCNPISGHATLYWYQQILGQGPKLLIQFQNNGVVDDSQLPKDRFSAERLKGVDSTLKIQPAKLEDSAVYLCASSPKGQGWWAYEQYFGPGTRLTVT.

This clonotype was detected only once. A read error may produce the germline difference seen at one junction end. The chain combines TRBV9 with TRBJ2-3; 10 bases fit TRBD2. Germline CDR1 SGDLS, CDR2 YYNGEE. The CDR3 is made up of 17 amino acids. In nucleotides, the CDR3 is TGTGCCAGCAGCGCGGACCTAGCGGGGGATTCCACAGATGCGCAGTATTTT. Translated: CASSADLAGDSTDAQYF. Combining the CDR3 with reference TRBV9 and TRBJ2-3 gives the whole variable domain DSGVTQTPKHLITATGQRVTLRCSPRSGDLSVYWYQQSLDQGLQFLIQYYNGEERAKGNILERFSAQQFPDLHSELNLSSLELGDSALYFCASSADLAGDSTDAQYFGPGTRLTVL.

This clonotype occurred many times. The rearrangement joins TRBV7-2 to TRBJ2-3; 7 bases are shared with TRBD2. The CDR3 is 15 amino acids. Germline CDR1 SGHTA, CDR2 FQGNSA. V shed 1 base, J shed 5 bases, and the junction held 6 bases outside the gene matches. The DNA for the CDR3 is TGTGCCAGCAGCTTAGGGGCGGGAGCGGTAGATACGCAGTATTTT. Amino acids: CASSLGAGAVDTQYF.

On this clonotype: A read error may explain this, as a much larger clone is one base away. The chain is built from TRBV10-3 and TRBJ2-7; possible D gene TRBD2, 5 bases. Per the germline V gene, CDR1 is ENHRY and CDR2 is SYGVKD. CDR3 length: 15 amino acids. The CDR3 region is CATSESDYSSYEQYF. Written as DNA, the CDR3 is TGTGCCACCAGTGAGTCTGACTACAGCTCCTACGAGCAGTACTTC.

With regard to this clonotype: This may be a read error, as it is one base from a much larger clone. In DNA, the CDR3 is TGTGCCAGCAGTTTTGAGGGGTTCGGCTATGACTACACCTTC. Amino acid sequence: CASSFEGFGYDYTF. The chain has TRBV12-3 or TRBV12-4 and TRBJ1-2; TRBD1 is a possible D gene (5 bases). The CDR3 extends over 14 amino acids.

The V call is TRBV20-1, the J call TRBJ1-1, with 9 bases matching TRBD1. This CDR3 spans 16 amino acids. The germline V gene has CDR1 DFQATT and CDR2 SNEGSKA (reference sequence). Unmatched junction bases numbered 17, after V lost 6 bases and J lost 6 bases. The CDR3 protein is CSATSHGDRAGAEAFF. The CDR3 nucleotides read TGCAGTGCCACTTCACACGGGGACAGGGCCGGCGCTGAAGCTTTCTTT.

V and J are TRBV12-3 or TRBV12-4 and TRBJ1-5, with 8 bases identical to TRBD1. The CDR3 is 13 residues long. V shed 4 bases, J shed 4 bases, and the junction held 0 bases outside the gene matches. CDR3: CASSWTGNQPQHF. Written as DNA, the CDR3 is TGTGCCAGCAGTTGGACAGGGAATCAGCCCCAGCATTTT.

A few counts support this clonotype. The V gene is TRBV7-9, the J gene TRBJ2-5; D could derive from TRBD1 or TRBD2 (5 bases each). The DNA end favors TRBJ2-7, so the J call may be wrong. This CDR3 comprises 14 residues. CDR1 and CDR2 from the germline V gene are SEHNR and FQNEAQ (reference sequence). The CDR3 nucleotides read TGTGCCAGCAGCGAGCTCGGGGCTCTCTACGAGCAGTACTTC. Translating gives CASSELGALYEQYF.

CDR3 sequence (DNA): TGCAGTGCCCTCAGAGCGGAAGGCCCCCAAGAGACCCAGTACTTC. Translated: CSALRAEGPQETQYF. The chain employs TRBV20-1 and TRBJ2-5; TRBD2 is a possible D gene (5 bases). The germline V gene encodes CDR1 DFQATT and CDR2 SNEGSKA (reference sequence). V was trimmed by 6 bases and J by 1 base, leaving 18 bases between them. The CDR3 spans 15 residues.

J is TRBJ2-2 and V is TRBV29-1, with no clear D. The CDR3 length is 13 residues. Trimming took off 6 bases at V and 0 bases at J, with 8 bases between the two ends. In germline, CDR1 is SQVTM, CDR2 ANQGSEA. In DNA form, the CDR3 reads TGCAGCGTGCGGACCGCGAACACCGGGGAGCTGTTTTTT. Its protein is CSVRTANTGELFF.

Remarks on this clonotype: A read error may be the cause here, since a much bigger clone is one base away. This chain joins TRBV29-1 and TRBJ2-7; the D gene is possibly TRBD2 (6 bases). Germline V gene lookup returns CDR1 SQVTM and CDR2 ANQGSEA. The germline V and J ends were trimmed by 4 bases and 8 bases, with 12 bases remaining between them. The CDR3 has 11 amino acids. This CDR3 is CSVGAGYKQYF. For the CDR3, the DNA is TGCAGCGTTGGGGCGGGGTACAAGCAGTACTTC.

This clonotype was detected a few times. This chain connects TRBV15 to TRBJ2-3; possibly TRBD1 or TRBD2 for D (5 bases each). CDR3 length: 16 amino acids. V lost 3 bases and J 7 bases, leaving 20 bases between the germline ends. From germline, CDR1 is LNHNV and CDR2 YYDKDF (reference sequence). Here the CDR3 reads CATSSYTGALGNTQYF. Here the CDR3 DNA reads TGTGCCACCAGCAGTTATACCGGGGCCCTGGGAAATACGCAGTATTTT.

This clonotype was observed many times. Written as DNA, the CDR3 is TGTGCCAGCTCACCGCAGAACTATGGCTACACCTTC. Encoded protein: CASSPQNYGYTF. The V and J genes are TRBV18 and TRBJ1-2; D gene uncertain. V gave up 3 bases and J gave up 2 bases, with 4 bases separating them. This CDR3 contains 12 residues. Germline CDR1 is KGHSH and CDR2 is LQKENI.